The rows below give T cell receptor beta chains drawn from one sample of a study of blood T cells in healthy people across ages. One entry per CDR3 protein, called by TCRdb with MiXCR from the 5' RACE reads. The data contain about 1.8 million distinct CDR3 sequences, just under 50% of them singletons. Sequenced input: blood. Source of these receptors: a woman between 40 and 50 years old in good health. The CDR3 runs from the conserved cysteine through the conserved F or W. The D gene is left open where the match is weak. Size is omitted from some rows. Given values are once, few, many or a class for expanded clones.

.,TRBV12-3/TRBV12-4,TRBJ2-5,TRBD1,CASSPQGARNEQYF,TGTGCCAGCAGCCCACAGGGGGCGCGTAATGAGCAGTACTTC
few,TRBV27,TRBJ2-3,.,CASSAISDWTAIIDTQYF,TGTGCCAGCTCCGCCATCTCAGACTGGACGGCTATAATTGATACGCAGTATTTT
few,TRBV28,TRBJ1-5,.,CASSLLHQPQHF,TGTGCCAGCAGTTTACTACATCAGCCCCAGCATTTT
.,TRBV27,TRBJ2-3,.,CASSRPGPRTTDTQYF,TGTGCCAGCAGTCGCCCGGGCCCACGTACCACAGATACGCAGTATTTT
once,TRBV24-1,TRBJ2-1,.,CATSGAGEYNEQFF,TGTGCCACCAGTGGGGCAGGGGAGTACAATGAGCAGTTCTTC
.,TRBV20-1,TRBJ2-7,.,CSAGVQAYEQYF,TGCAGTGCAGGGGTACAGGCCTACGAGCAGTACTTC
few,TRBV7-2,TRBJ2-1,.,CASRPPPGTRNEQFF,TGTGCCAGCAGGCCCCCACCTGGAACGCGCAATGAGCAGTTCTTC
.,TRBV14,TRBJ2-1,.,CASSPRIISYNEQFF,TGTGCCAGCAGCCCCCGGATAATCTCCTACAATGAGCAGTTCTTC
.,TRBV5-1,TRBJ2-2,.,CASSSSTALNTGELFF,TGCGCCAGCAGCTCTTCGACAGCACTGAACACCGGGGAGCTGTTTTTT
.,TRBV7-2,TRBJ2-3,TRBD2,CASSLELAGAYTDTQYF,TGTGCCAGCAGCTTGGAACTAGCGGGGGCCTACACAGATACGCAGTATTTT
.,TRBV12-3/TRBV12-4,TRBJ2-1,TRBD1,CAIAQYDRGHDDEQFF,TGTGCCATCGCACAATACGACAGGGGGCACGACGATGAGCAGTTCTTC
.,TRBV20-1,TRBJ2-7,.,CSASHRTETYEQYF,TGCAGTGCTAGCCACAGGACAGAAACCTACGAGCAGTACTTC
few,TRBV6-5,TRBJ2-5,.,CASSSASIKTGQETQYF,TGTGCCAGCAGTTCCGCTTCAATCAAGACAGGACAAGAGACCCAGTACTTC
once,TRBV13,TRBJ1-2,.,CASSGVEEDGYTF,TGTGCCAGCAGCGGAGTAGAGGAGGATGGCTACACCTTC
few,TRBV9,TRBJ2-1,TRBD1,CASSVGSDRVGLYNEQFF,TGTGCCAGCAGCGTAGGATCGGACAGGGTGGGCCTCTACAATGAGCAGTTCTTC
.,TRBV20-1,TRBJ1-6,.,CSARQDGHNSPLHF,TGCAGTGCTAGACAGGATGGACATAATTCACCCCTCCACTTT
.,TRBV11-1,TRBJ2-2,TRBD2,CASSFGTSGYTGELFF,TGTGCCAGCAGCTTCGGGACTAGCGGGTATACCGGGGAGCTGTTTTTT
few,TRBV20-1,TRBJ1-2,.,CSAPRRDGYTF,TGCAGTGCTCCCCGACGGGATGGCTACACCTTC
.,TRBV5-1,TRBJ2-5,TRBD2,CASSLGTSSRSEQYF,TGCGCCAGCAGCTTAGGGACTAGCTCTCGGTCGGAGCAGTACTTC
.,TRBV7-8,TRBJ2-7,TRBD1,CASSSTLGTGGTYEQYF,TGTGCCAGCAGCTCGACTTTGGGGACAGGGGGAACCTACGAGCAGTACTTC
.,TRBV11-2,TRBJ2-1,.,CASSLDRERRAFF,TGTGCCAGCAGCTTAGATCGGGAGAGGCGGGCGTTCTTC
.,TRBV6-5,TRBJ2-5,.,CASREGGHVQETQYF,TGTGCCAGCAGGGAGGGAGGACACGTCCAAGAGACCCAGTACTTC
.,TRBV12-3/TRBV12-4,TRBJ2-7,.,CASSFGVGDEQYF,TGTGCCAGCAGTTTCGGGGTCGGGGACGAGCAGTACTTC
.,TRBV7-2,TRBJ1-1,.,CASSHFDTEAFF,TGTGCCAGCAGCCACTTCGACACTGAAGCTTTCTTT
few,TRBV6-5,TRBJ1-2,.,CASSYSETHLTGYGYTF,TGTGCCAGCAGTTACTCAGAAACTCACCTTACAGGGTACGGCTACACCTTC
.,TRBV20-1,TRBJ1-4,.,CSDRPGAGNEKLFF,TGCAGTGACCGACCGGGGGCGGGTAATGAAAAACTGTTTTTT
few,TRBV5-1,TRBJ2-3,.,CASSLSLASTDTQYF,TGCGCCAGCAGCTTGTCACTAGCTAGCACAGATACGCAGTATTTT